The clone carrying this TCR beta chain came up many times. This sample is drawn from a study of T-cell reconstitution after alpha-beta-depleted transplantation in children. The authors prepared the TCRbeta library with unique molecular identifiers. TCRdb re-called the PCR reads with MiXCR, one entry per CDR3 protein. The sample records 350,000 to 400,000 distinct CDR3 sequences, 20% being singletons. The sample consisted of PBMCs from the stem cell graft donor, taken from the stem cell graft. This sequence originates from a human donor who donated a stem cell graft to a child with acute myeloid leukemia.

The CDR3 region is CSVATSGSSYNEQFF. Written as DNA, the CDR3 is TGCAGCGTTGCAACTAGCGGGAGTTCCTACAATGAGCAGTTCTTC. The chain combines TRBV29-1 with TRBJ2-1; the match to TRBD2 covers 11 bases. The germline CDR1 and CDR2 sequences are SQVTM and ANQGSEA. The CDR3 is 15 residues long. The trim removed 4 bases at V and 1 base at J, leaving 3 bases unmatched.